This TCR beta chain stems from a study of identical twins. Whole-study results and caveats: Cord blood's abundant beta clonotypes had fewer insertions, unlike memory repertoires. The study found excess low generation probability among twin-shared out-of-frame alpha sequences.

Concerning this clonotype itself: Its cognate antigen is unknown.

The V gene lost 2 bases and the J gene lost 6 bases, with 11 bases spanning the gap. The CDR3 contains 15 residues. CDR1 and CDR2 from the germline V gene are MNHEY and SVGAGI. TCRdb used MiXCR to reprocess the 5' RACE reads, holding one entry per CDR3 protein. The data hold hundreds of thousands of distinct CDR3 sequences, with around a sixth observed a single time. These records were also assigned to another study, of T cells expressing NK-cell markers. According to that study: Sorting of alpha-beta TCR T cells alone was achieved in several experiments with an anti-gamma-delta TCR antibody. Among CD8+ T cells from over 5 donors, dominant NKG2C+ clonotypes accounted for roughly 1.0-7.0%.

The sequenced material came from PBMCs. This chain connects TRBV6-5 to TRBJ1-6; D might be TRBD1 (5 bases). The sequence came from a woman aged 18 to 35 in good health. The CDR3 sequence: CASSYRQPTNSPLHF. In DNA, the CDR3 is TGTGCCAGCAGTTACAGACAGCCCACTAATTCACCCCTCCACTTT.